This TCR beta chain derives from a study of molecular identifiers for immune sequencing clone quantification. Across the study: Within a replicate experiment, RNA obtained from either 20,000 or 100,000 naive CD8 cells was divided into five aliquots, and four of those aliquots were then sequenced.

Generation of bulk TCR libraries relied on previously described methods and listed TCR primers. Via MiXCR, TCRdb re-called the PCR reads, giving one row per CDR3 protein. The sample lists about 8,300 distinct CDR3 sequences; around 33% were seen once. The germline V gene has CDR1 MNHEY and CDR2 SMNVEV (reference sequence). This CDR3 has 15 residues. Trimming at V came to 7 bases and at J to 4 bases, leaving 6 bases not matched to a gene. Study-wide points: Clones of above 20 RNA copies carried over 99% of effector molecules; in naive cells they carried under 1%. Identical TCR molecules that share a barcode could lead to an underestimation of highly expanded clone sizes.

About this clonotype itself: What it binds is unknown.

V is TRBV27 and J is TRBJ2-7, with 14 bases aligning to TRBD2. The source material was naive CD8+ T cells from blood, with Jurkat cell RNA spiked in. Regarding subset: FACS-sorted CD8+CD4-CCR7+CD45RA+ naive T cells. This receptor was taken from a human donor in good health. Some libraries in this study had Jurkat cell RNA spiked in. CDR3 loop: CASKEGTSGSYEQYF. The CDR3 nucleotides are TGTGCCAGCAAAGAGGGGACTAGCGGGAGTTACGAGCAGTACTTC.